The sequence of this T cell receptor beta chain was determined in a study of T cells after yellow fever vaccination. Generation of TCR cDNA used 5'RACE template switching (which added a universal primer site and UMIs). TCRdb analysed the 5' RACE reads with MiXCR anew, one entry per CDR3 protein. The sample lists hundreds of thousands of distinct CDR3 sequences; around an eighth were seen once. A note on this clonotype: What it binds is not known.

Study-level results: Overlap between CD4 and CD8 compartments was detected for a small share of clonotypes.

From germline, CDR1 is SGHTA and CDR2 FQGNSA. V lost 1 base, J lost 7 bases, and 28 bases lay in between. This CDR3 has 20 amino acids. The chain uses TRBV7-2 and TRBJ1-4; D is unclear. The clonotype originates from a young man who received the YFV17D yellow fever vaccine. The sequenced sample was CD4+ T cells sorted from PBMCs, obtained 15 days after the yellow fever booster vaccination. The CDR3 loop reads CASSLGAPPSRRWGGEKLFF. As DNA, the CDR3 is TGTGCCAGCAGCTTAGGAGCGCCCCCAAGTCGCCGTTGGGGAGGTGAAAAACTGTTTTTT.